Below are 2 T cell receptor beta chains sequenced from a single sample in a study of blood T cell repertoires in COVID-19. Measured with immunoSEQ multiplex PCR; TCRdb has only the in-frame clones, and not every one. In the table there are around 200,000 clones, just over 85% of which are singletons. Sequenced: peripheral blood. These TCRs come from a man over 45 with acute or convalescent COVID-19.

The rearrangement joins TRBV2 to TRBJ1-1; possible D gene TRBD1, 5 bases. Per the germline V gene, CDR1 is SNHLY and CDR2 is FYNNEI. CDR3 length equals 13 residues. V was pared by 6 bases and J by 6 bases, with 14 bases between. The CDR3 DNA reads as TGTGCCAGCAGGCCGACAGTTTACGCTGAAGCTTTCTTT. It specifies CASRPTVYAEAFF.

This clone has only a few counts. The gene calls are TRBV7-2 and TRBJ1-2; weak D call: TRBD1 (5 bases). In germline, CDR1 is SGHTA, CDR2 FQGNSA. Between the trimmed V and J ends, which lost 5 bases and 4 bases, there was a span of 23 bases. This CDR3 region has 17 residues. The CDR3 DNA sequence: TGTGCCAGCAGCCCACTGACCGGCGGGGCGTCGGGCTATGGCTACACCTTC. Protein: CASSPLTGGASGYGYTF.